The next 20 T cell receptor beta chains were all read from a single sample in a study of shared clonotypes between healthy human individuals. Naive CD8 isolation took CD45RO-negative cells positively selected for CCR7 and excluded terminally differentiated effector memory CD45RA+ cells. The repertoire was sequenced with immunoSEQ multiplex PCR; TCRdb's copy has only in-frame clones and lacks some. Of about 2,200,000 clones listed, 85% to 95% are singletons. The sample consisted of naive CD8+ T cells from PBMCs. The receptors here all came from a young man in good health. Some clones in this sample may be carry-over from other donors' samples.

V is TRBV28 and J is TRBJ2-7; 10 bases are a match to TRBD2. Germline lookup yields CDR1 MDHEN and CDR2 SYDVKM. This CDR3 is 16 amino acids long. The J segment lost 0 bases and the V segment lost 3 bases, leaving 5 bases of the junction unmatched. The CDR3 nucleotides read TGTGCCAGCAGTTTCAGGCTAGCGGGGGCCTCCTACGAGCAGTACTTC. It yields the protein CASSFRLAGASYEQYF. The full variable domain, in which reference TRBV28 and TRBJ2-7 provide the parts outside the CDR3, is DVKVTQSSRYLVKRTGEKVFLECVQDMDHENMFWYRQDPGLGLRLIYFSYDVKMKEKGDIPEGYSVSREKKERFSLILESASTNQTSMYLCASSFRLAGASYEQYFGPGTRLTVT.

The chain joins TRBV5-1 to TRBJ2-7; a possible D gene is TRBD2 (5 bases). This CDR3 spans 13 amino acids. The germline V gene encodes CDR1 SGHRS and CDR2 YFSETQ. Trimming left V 2 bases short and J 3 bases short, with 9 bases between. The CDR3 region has the DNA TGCGCCAGCAGCTTCCAAACTAGCTACGAGCAGTACTTC. As protein: CASSFQTSYEQYF.

The rearrangement links TRBV5-5 to TRBJ2-7; 9 bases line up with TRBD1. The CDR3 loop spans 14 amino acids. V lost 4 bases and J lost 6; bases outside the gene matches: 8. Germline loops: CDR1 SGHKS, CDR2 YYEKEE (reference sequence). The CDR3 protein is CASSPGTGLLEQYF. In DNA form, the CDR3 reads TGTGCCAGCAGCCCCGGGACAGGGCTTCTCGAGCAGTACTTC.

The chain employs TRBV10-3 and TRBJ2-7; possibly TRBD1 or TRBD2 for D (5 bases each). Trimming took 6 bases from V and 0 from J, leaving 9 bases between them. This CDR3 has 13 residues. Germline V lookup: CDR1 ENHRY, CDR2 SYGVKD. CDR3 protein: CAIRGTLSYEQYF. For the CDR3, the DNA is TGTGCCATCAGGGGGACCCTCTCCTACGAGCAGTACTTC.

The chain recombines TRBV2 with TRBJ2-5; 9 bases line up with TRBD2. The CDR3 sequence is 14 residues long. Germline values: CDR1 SNHLY, CDR2 FYNNEI. J gave up 2 bases and V 4 bases, and 2 bases lay outside the gene matches. This chain's CDR3 is CASSGTSAQETQYF. CDR3 DNA: TGTGCCAGCAGTGGGACTAGCGCACAAGAGACCCAGTACTTC. Variable domain in full (rest from reference TRBV2 and TRBJ2-5): EPEVTQTPSHQVTQMGQEVILRCVPISNHLYFYWYRQILGQKVEFLVSFYNNEISEKSEIFDDQFSVERPDGSNFTLKIRSTKLEDSAMYFCASSGTSAQETQYFGPGTRLLVL.

The chain combines TRBV5-1 with TRBJ1-2; unclear D gene. The CDR3 has 13 amino acids. Trimming shortened V by 2 bases and J by 4 bases, and 9 bases separated the two germline ends. Germline CDR1 and CDR2: SGHRS and YFSETQ. The CDR3 nucleotides read TGCGCCAGCAGCTTCCCAGACTTCTATGGCTACACCTTC. Amino acids: CASSFPDFYGYTF.

In this sample, this clone turned up once. This rearrangement joins TRBV7-8 to TRBJ1-1; D ambiguous. CDR3 size: 13 residues. Germline V gene data show CDR1 as SGHVS and CDR2 as FQNEAQ. V was clipped by 7 bases and J by 1 base, with 10 bases between them. For the CDR3, the DNA is TGTGCCAGCATGATCCGGTCGAACACTGAAGCTTTCTTT. Translating gives CASMIRSNTEAFF.

The V call is TRBV28, the J call TRBJ2-5; a possible D gene is TRBD2 (7 bases). This CDR3 is 13 amino acids long. V lost 6 bases to trimming and J lost 7 bases, with 15 bases between them. The germline CDR1 and CDR2 sequences are MDHEN and SYDVKM. CDR3 DNA sequence: TGTGCCAGCAGCGGAGGGGGGGCTGTGACCCAGTACTTC. Residues: CASSGGGAVTQYF.

V usage is TRBV5-4 and J usage is TRBJ2-7; 9 bases agree with TRBD2. From germline, CDR1 is SGHNT and CDR2 YYREEE (reference sequence). Trimming took 4 bases from V and 10 from J; bases not matched to a gene: 15. The CDR3 runs to 15 residues. CDR3: CASSPTPAGGLDQYF. The CDR3 DNA follows: TGTGCCAGCAGCCCAACTCCAGCGGGAGGCCTCGACCAGTACTTC.

V gene TRBV4-2 combines with J gene TRBJ1-2, with D hard to call. The V end was cut by 2 bases, the J end by 7 bases, with 14 bases between. This CDR3 contains 14 residues. CDR1 and CDR2 from the germline V gene are LGHNA and YNFKEQ. CDR3 loop: CASSQSTGSSGYTF. The CDR3 coding sequence is TGTGCCAGCAGCCAATCAACGGGGAGTAGTGGCTACACCTTC.

With regard to this clone: Other DNA sequences in the sample encode the same CDR3. The rearrangement joins TRBV5-1 to TRBJ2-3; D unclear. Trimming stripped 4 bases from V and 4 bases from J, with 7 bases between. CDR3 length: 12 residues. Germline-derived CDR1 and CDR2 are SGHRS and YFSETQ. CDR3 nucleotides: TGCGCCAGCAGCCTTAACGCAGATACGCAGTATTTT. Protein product: CASSLNADTQYF.

The CDR3 loop reads CASSLGGQAEQYF. The CDR3 DNA is TGTGCCAGCAGCTTGGGGGGACAAGCGGAGCAGTACTTC. This chain connects TRBV9 to TRBJ2-7; D possibly uses TRBD1 or TRBD2 (6 bases each). V lost 4 bases to trimming and J lost 7 bases, with 15 bases between them. The CDR3 extends over 13 amino acids. CDR1 is SGDLS, CDR2 YYNGEE, per germline.

The rearrangement uses TRBV2 and TRBJ2-7; TRBD1 might be the D (5 bases). V lost 3 bases, J lost 3 bases, and 12 bases lay in between. Germline loops: CDR1 SNHLY, CDR2 FYNNEI. CDR3 length: 14 amino acids. The CDR3, as DNA: TGTGCCAGCAGTGAGCCCGGCAGGGACTACGAGCAGTACTTC. As protein: CASSEPGRDYEQYF.

V is TRBV27 and J is TRBJ2-3, with 8 bases lining up with TRBD1. The trim removed 5 bases at V and 1 base at J, leaving 8 bases unmatched. Germline values: CDR1 MNHEY, CDR2 SMNVEV (reference sequence). The CDR3 spans 16 residues. CDR3: CASSPTGGWGTDTQYF. Written as DNA, the CDR3 is TGTGCCAGCAGTCCAACAGGGGGTTGGGGCACAGATACGCAGTATTTT.

The chain couples TRBV7-2 to TRBJ2-2, with a tentative D call TRBD1 (6 bases). Per germline, CDR1 SGHTA and CDR2 FQGNSA. CDR3 length: 14 residues. Deletions cut 2 bases from V and 4 bases from J, with 8 bases between. The CDR3, as DNA: TGTGCCAGCAGCTTATCAGGGGCCACCGGGGAGCTGTTTTTT. It translates to CASSLSGATGELFF.

V usage is TRBV7-9 and J usage is TRBJ2-7; D is unclear. V was cut by 6 bases and J by 7 bases, with 19 bases left in between. This CDR3 has 14 residues. The germline V gene encodes CDR1 SEHNR and CDR2 FQNEAQ (reference sequence). DNA of the CDR3: TGTGCCAGCAGTTCCCCTGGGCCGCCCGGGGAGCAGTACTTC. It yields the protein CASSSPGPPGEQYF.

CDR3 sequence reads: CASSFGQGAYGELFF. The CDR3 DNA reads TGTGCCAGCAGTTTTGGACAGGGGGCCTACGGGGAGCTGTTTTTT. V and J are TRBV27 and TRBJ2-2, with TRBD1 identical over 11 bases. V dropped 3 bases and J dropped 7; count of bases not matched to a gene: 4. Per the germline V gene, CDR1 is MNHEY and CDR2 is SMNVEV (reference sequence). The CDR3 length is 15 residues.

The table lists this clone with a few counts. The chain employs TRBV28 and TRBJ1-5; 10 bases map to TRBD1. Germline trimming cut 6 bases from V and 5 bases from J; bases unmatched to any gene: 7. Germline assignment: CDR1 MDHEN and CDR2 SYDVKM. The CDR3 covers 15 residues. The DNA of the CDR3 is TGTGCCAGCAGCCCCCGGGACAGGGGCTATCAGCCCCAGCATTTT. It specifies CASSPRDRGYQPQHF.

This chain links TRBV5-1 with TRBJ2-4; D is possibly TRBD2 (6 bases). Trimming pared 1 base from V and 1 base from J, leaving 9 bases between. CDR1 and CDR2 from the germline V gene are SGHRS and YFSETQ. This CDR3 contains 15 residues. The CDR3 DNA reads TGCGCCAGCAGCTTGCCCGCGGGGGCCAAAAACATTCAGTACTTC. It is translated as CASSLPAGAKNIQYF. Filled out from reference TRBV5-1 and TRBJ2-4, the complete variable domain reads KAGVTQTPRYLIKTRGQQVTLSCSPISGHRSVSWYQQTPGQGLQFLFEYFSETQRNKGNFPGRFSGRQFSNSRSEMNVSTLELGDSALYLCASSLPAGAKNIQYFGAGTRLSVL.

The CDR3 protein is CASSVVAGDYTGELFF. The CDR3 nucleotides are TGTGCCAGCAGCGTAGTAGCGGGAGATTACACCGGGGAGCTGTTTTTT. The V gene is TRBV9, the J gene TRBJ2-2, with TRBD2 matching over 9 bases. After removal of 0 bases from V and 3 bases from J, the junction contained 3 bases not matched to a gene. Germline V gene lookup returns CDR1 SGDLS and CDR2 YYNGEE. This CDR3 contains 16 residues.